These 21 T cell receptor beta chains were all obtained from the same sample, sequenced in a study of blood T cell repertoires in COVID-19. Sequencing used immunoSEQ multiplex PCR; TCRdb keeps in-frame clones, though not all of them. The data show about 110,000 clones, about 88% seen once. Specimen: peripheral blood. These receptors were collected from a man aged 35-49 years with acute or convalescent COVID-19.

The rearrangement uses TRBV29-1 and TRBJ2-4, with D maybe TRBD2 (5 bases). This CDR3 region has 13 residues. CDR1 and CDR2 (germline): SQVTM, ANQGSEA. Trimming took 0 bases from V and 6 from J, leaving 9 bases between them. CDR3 sequence (DNA): TGCAGCGTTGAAGATCGCACTAGAAACATTCAGTACTTC. Residues: CSVEDRTRNIQYF.

This chain links TRBV4-1 with TRBJ2-1; 7 nucleotides align to TRBD1. The V and J ends lost 0 bases and 3 bases, in that order; junction bases with no gene match: 8. The CDR3 sequence is 17 residues long. CDR1 is MGHRA, CDR2 YSYEKL, per germline. The CDR3 DNA reads as TGCGCCAGCAGCCAAGACTTCGACTACAGGGGCTACAATGAGCAGTTCTTC. The encoded protein is CASSQDFDYRGYNEQFF.

The chain combines TRBV6-5 with TRBJ1-2; D call uncertain. Per germline, CDR1 MNHEY and CDR2 SVGAGI. Trimming shortened V by 8 bases and J by 2 bases, and 12 bases separated the two germline ends. The CDR3 has 13 amino acids. The CDR3 DNA is TGTGCCAGCCGGGAGGCAGCCAACTATGGCTACACCTTC. Its protein product is CASREAANYGYTF.

The V call is TRBV12-3 or TRBV12-4, the J call TRBJ2-7; D ambiguous. The V end was cut by 2 bases, the J end by 2 bases, with 4 bases between. This CDR3 contains 12 residues. The CDR3 is CASSLSPYEQYF. CDR3 coding DNA: TGTGCCAGCAGTTTATCTCCCTACGAGCAGTACTTC.

This clone has just one count. This sequence joins TRBV5-1 and TRBJ1-5, with 9 positions matching TRBD1. There are 13 residues in the CDR3. V lost 4 bases to trimming and J lost 7 bases; unmatched junction nucleotides: 3. The germline V gene has CDR1 SGHRS and CDR2 YFSETQ. The CDR3 DNA sequence: TGCGCCAGCAGCAAGGACAGGGGCCAGCCCCAGCATTTT. Its protein is CASSKDRGQPQHF.

The V gene is TRBV3-1 (or the pseudogene TRBV3-2), the J gene TRBJ1-3; TRBD1 agrees at 8 bases. The CDR3 consists of 15 residues. Germline values: CDR1 LGHDT, CDR2 YNNKEL (reference sequence). The V and J ends lost 4 bases and 4 bases, in that order; junction bases with no gene match: 6. This CDR3 is CASSLTRDRGNTIYF. CDR3 nucleotides: TGTGCCAGCAGCCTCACCCGGGACAGGGGAAACACCATATATTTT.

The V gene is TRBV5-1, the J gene TRBJ1-6, with TRBD1 matching 7 bases. V shed 3 bases and J 7 bases; nucleotides not matched to a gene: 7. CDR3 length: 15 amino acids. Germline V gene data show CDR1 as SGHRS and CDR2 as YFSETQ. CDR3 coding DNA: TGCGCCAGCAGCTGGGCCGGGACAGAGAATTCACCCCTCCACTTT. It translates to CASSWAGTENSPLHF.

The chain joins TRBV4-1 to TRBJ2-7; 7 bases line up with TRBD2. The CDR3 runs 15 residues. J was trimmed by 4 bases and V by 0 bases; bases with no gene match: 6. Germline V lookup: CDR1 MGHRA, CDR2 YSYEKL. In nucleotides, the CDR3 is TGCGCCAGCAGCCAAGATGGTAGCGGGTATTACGAGCAGTACTTC. Amino acids: CASSQDGSGYYEQYF.

The V and J genes are TRBV2 and TRBJ2-4, with D possibly TRBD1 on 6 matching bases. Trimming removed 3 bases at V and 9 bases at J, with 15 bases between. The CDR3 length is 14 residues. Germline assignment: CDR1 SNHLY and CDR2 FYNNEI. The CDR3 protein is CASSEVQGRIIQYF. Written as DNA, the CDR3 is TGTGCCAGCAGTGAGGTACAGGGAAGAATCATTCAGTACTTC.

The gene calls are TRBV4-1 and TRBJ1-2; D is unresolved. Germline V gives CDR1 MGHRA, CDR2 YSYEKL. Trimming pared 0 bases from V and 0 bases from J, leaving 8 bases between. This CDR3 spans 15 amino acids. The CDR3 protein is CASSQEPTTNYGYTF. DNA of the CDR3: TGCGCCAGCAGCCAAGAACCGACTACTAACTATGGCTACACCTTC.

The chain is built from TRBV9 and TRBJ2-3; D call uncertain. The CDR3 has 15 amino acids. CDR1 and CDR2 (germline): SGDLS, YYNGEE. V shed 3 bases and J shed 0 bases, with 11 bases lying between them. The CDR3 nucleotides read TGTGCCAGCAGCGCCGTCTATGCTAGCACAGATACGCAGTATTTT. It translates to CASSAVYASTDTQYF.

The V gene is TRBV7-9, the J gene TRBJ2-7, with 7 positions matching TRBD1. This CDR3 is 13 amino acids long. V trimming: 7 bases; J trimming: 5 bases; junction bases outside the gene matches: 8. CDR1 is SEHNR, CDR2 FQNEAQ, per germline (reference sequence). For the CDR3, the DNA is TGTGCCAGCAAAGGGCAGGGGGTCCACGAGCAGTACTTC. It is translated as CASKGQGVHEQYF.

V gene TRBV2 combines with J gene TRBJ2-6; 12 bases are shared with TRBD1. The CDR3 loop spans 19 amino acids. Trimming cost V 8 bases and J 0 bases; bases outside gene matches: 11. Germline V gene sequence: CDR1 SNHLY, CDR2 FYNNEI. In DNA, the CDR3 is TGTGCCAGCCTGCTCGTTCGGGACAGGGGGCTCTCTGGGGCCAACGTCCTGACTTTC. Encoded protein: CASLLVRDRGLSGANVLTF.

In this sample, this clone turned up a few times. The chain employs TRBV19 and TRBJ1-5; 9 bases align to TRBD1. V was pared by 8 bases and J by 4 bases, with 3 bases of the junction left unmatched. Germline CDR1 is LNHDA and CDR2 is SQIVND (reference sequence). CDR3 size: 13 residues. CDR3: CASGDRENQPQHF. The CDR3 DNA reads TGTGCCAGTGGGGACAGGGAAAATCAGCCCCAGCATTTT.

This clone was detected a few times. The CDR3 region is CASSQTGGSYEQYF. The CDR3 nucleotides read TGTGCCAGCAGCCAGACAGGGGGCTCCTACGAGCAGTACTTC. This rearrangement joins TRBV7-9 to TRBJ2-7; the match to TRBD1 covers 9 bases. Germline loops: CDR1 SEHNR, CDR2 FQNEAQ (reference sequence). V shed 5 bases, J shed 0 bases, and the junction held 2 bases outside the gene matches. The CDR3 extends over 14 amino acids.

The chain uses TRBV5-8 and TRBJ1-2; no definite D call. The CDR3 contains 13 residues. The germline V and J ends were trimmed by 2 bases and 2 bases, with 7 bases remaining between them. Germline CDR1 SGHTS, CDR2 YDEGEE. The chain's CDR3 is CASSFGGNYGYTF. CDR3 bases: TGTGCCAGCAGCTTTGGCGGAAACTATGGCTACACCTTC.

Only a few counts were recorded for this clone. The V call is TRBV29-1, the J call TRBJ2-7, with TRBD1 identical over 9 bases. The germline V gene has CDR1 SQVTM and CDR2 ANQGSEA. V was pared by 7 bases and J by 5 bases, with 9 bases of the junction left unmatched. The CDR3 loop spans 13 amino acids. The CDR3 region is CSGGTGTGNEQYF. Written as DNA, the CDR3 is TGCAGCGGGGGGACCGGGACAGGGAACGAGCAGTACTTC.

Note on this clone: Other DNA sequences in the sample encode the same CDR3. This rearrangement joins TRBV7-9 to TRBJ1-1; the D gene is possibly TRBD1 (5 bases). Germline V lookup: CDR1 SEHNR, CDR2 FQNEAQ (reference sequence). CDR3 length equals 13 residues. V dropped 5 bases and J dropped 5 bases, with 12 bases sitting between them. The CDR3 protein is CASSTQGGTEAFF. The CDR3 nucleotides are TGTGCCAGCAGCACCCAGGGTGGGACTGAAGCTTTCTTT.

This chain connects TRBV29-1 to TRBJ2-1, with D possibly matching TRBD2 (6 bases). CDR3 length: 10 residues. V gave up 8 bases and J gave up 7 bases, with 9 bases separating them. Germline CDR1 reads SQVTM; CDR2 reads ANQGSEA. The CDR3 is CSHGGNEQFF. In nucleotides, the CDR3 is TGCAGCCATGGGGGGAATGAGCAGTTCTTC.

The V and J genes are TRBV3-1 (or the pseudogene TRBV3-2) and TRBJ2-1; 8 positions match TRBD2. The length of the CDR3 is 15 residues. Germline assignment: CDR1 LGHDT and CDR2 YNNKEL (reference sequence). The junction had 9 bases not matched to a gene; V was cut back by 2 bases and J by 9 bases. CDR3 residues: CASSQSSGGLTEQFF. For the CDR3, the DNA is TGTGCCAGCAGCCAATCCTCGGGGGGGCTTACTGAGCAGTTCTTC.

The chain links TRBV18 to TRBJ2-1; TRBD2 aligns across 8 bases. This CDR3 spans 15 amino acids. After removal of 4 bases from V and 6 bases from J, the junction contained 8 bases not matched to a gene. CDR1 is KGHSH and CDR2 is LQKENI in the germline V gene. CDR3 nucleotides: TGTGCCAGCTCACTCGGGACTAGTGATCCCAATGAGCAGTTCTTC. Protein: CASSLGTSDPNEQFF.